This entry describes one TCR beta chain. Its cognate antigen is unknown. CDR3 length: 15 amino acids. Germline CDR1 and CDR2: SGDLS and YYNGEE. Between the trimmed V and J ends, which lost 4 bases and 8 bases, there was a span of 19 bases. Study results and limitations: Tumor-infiltrating Treg TCR alpha and beta sequences overlapped most with tumor naive CD4+ T cells, then blood naive. Tumor memory CD4+ T cell TCR gene usage was found to cluster with blood and lymph node memory CD4+ cells and with lymph node naive CD4+ cells.

After constant-region reverse-primer amplification, full-length variable regions underwent semi-nested PCR with Nested Universal Primer A. In TCRdb, the 5' RACE reads were re-called with MiXCR into one record per CDR3 protein. Among fewer than 55,000 distinct CDR3 sequences listed, approximately 23% were seen once. The sorted Tregs were CD4+CD25+CD127-/low cells. What was sequenced was Tregs sorted from a lymph node. The sequence came from a female donor with breast cancer. The chain combines TRBV9 with TRBJ2-1; D is perhaps TRBD1 (8 bases). The CDR3 DNA reads as TGTGCCAGCAGCCCAGGACAGGGAGGGGCGGATGAGCAGTTCTTC. This codes for CASSPGQGGADEQFF.